This passage covers 26 T cell receptor beta chains from one sample sequenced in a study of graft-versus-host responses after intestinal transplantation. Their cognate antigens are unknown. TCRdb keeps only in-frame clones here, not all; method: immunoSEQ multiplex PCR. The sample lists 40,000 to 45,000 clones, roughly 96% occurring once. The sample here was unstimulated CD8+ T cells sorted from spleen or lymph node cells, taken before transplant. These receptors originate from a human donor who was the organ donor for an intestinal transplant.

The V gene is TRBV11-2, the J gene TRBJ1-4, with unresolved D. V was trimmed by 5 bases and J by 0 bases, leaving 16 bases between them. This CDR3 is built from 17 residues. Germline V gives CDR1 SGHAT, CDR2 FQNNGV. The CDR3 DNA follows: TGTGCCAGCAGCCCAGAGGCAACTATTGCAACTAATGAAAAACTGTTTTTT. It codes for CASSPEATIATNEKLFF.

This sequence joins TRBV6-6 and TRBJ1-2, with 7 bases fitting TRBD1. CDR1 is MNHNY and CDR2 is SVGAGI in the germline V gene (reference sequence). Trimming removed 3 bases from V and 2 bases from J; junction bases left unmatched: 6. This CDR3 is 15 amino acids long. CDR3 sequence reads: CASSYRRGENYGYTF. CDR3 DNA: TGTGCCAGCAGTTATCGCAGGGGGGAAAACTATGGCTACACCTTC.

The gene calls are TRBV7-2 and TRBJ2-5; 10 bases align to TRBD2. Germline CDR1 is SGHTA and CDR2 is FQGNSA. Germline trimming cut 5 bases from V and 5 bases from J; bases unmatched to any gene: 5. The CDR3 extends over 14 amino acids. The CDR3 loop is CASSLLAGVETQYF. The CDR3 nucleotides are TGTGCCAGCAGCCTTCTAGCGGGGGTTGAGACCCAGTACTTC.

The chain couples TRBV7-9 to TRBJ1-5; no firm D call. This CDR3 is 13 amino acids long. Germline CDR1 reads SEHNR; CDR2 reads FQNEAQ (reference sequence). Trimming took 4 bases from V and 4 from J, leaving 8 bases between them. The CDR3 here is CASSSGPNQPQHF. CDR3 nucleotide sequence: TGTGCCAGCAGCTCCGGACCGAATCAGCCCCAGCATTTT.

CDR3 DNA: TGTGCCAGCAGCGTAGGGGGGGTAGGTGAGACCCAGTACTTC. Residues: CASSVGGVGETQYF. The V gene is TRBV9, the J gene TRBJ2-5, with TRBD2 as a possible D gene (6 bases). Germline values: CDR1 SGDLS, CDR2 YYNGEE. The V gene lost 0 bases and the J gene lost 5 bases, with 11 bases spanning the gap. The CDR3 is made up of 14 amino acids.

This chain links TRBV7-9 with TRBJ2-3; D remains ambiguous. The germline V gene has CDR1 SEHNR and CDR2 FQNEAQ (reference sequence). The CDR3 totals 16 residues. V shed 4 bases and J shed 0 bases, with 14 bases lying between them. The CDR3 DNA sequence: TGTGCCAGCAGCTCCCTAGGTTCTACGAGCACAGATACGCAGTATTTT. Amino acid sequence: CASSSLGSTSTDTQYF.

CDR3 coding DNA: TGTGCCAGCAGCAAAAGGCCACGACTAACCTACAATGAGCAGTTCTTC. Translation gives CASSKRPRLTYNEQFF. The V gene is TRBV21-1, the J gene TRBJ2-1; TRBD2, the D gene given by the table, was not confirmed from the DNA. TRBV21-1 is tagged as a pseudogene. This CDR3 region has 16 residues.

On this clone: This sample also contains other DNA sequences that code for the same CDR3. The genes are TRBV9 and TRBJ2-7; 7 positions agree with TRBD1. The CDR3 is 13 residues long. Germline V gene lookup returns CDR1 SGDLS and CDR2 YYNGEE. V dropped 7 bases and J dropped 5; count of bases not matched to a gene: 9. The CDR3 coding sequence is TGTGCCAGCGGCCCGAACAGGGGTCACGAGCAGTACTTC. Amino acids: CASGPNRGHEQYF. Full variable domain (outside the CDR3, taken from reference TRBV9 and TRBJ2-7): DSGVTQTPKHLITATGQRVTLRCSPRSGDLSVYWYQQSLDQGLQFLIQYYNGEERAKGNILERFSAQQFPDLHSELNLSSLELGDSALYFCASGPNRGHEQYFGPGTRLTVT.

The V and J genes are TRBV7-2 and TRBJ2-3, with a possible D match to TRBD2 (6 bases). The CDR3 is 17 residues long. The germline CDR1 and CDR2 sequences are SGHTA and FQGNSA. Trimming removed 1 base from V and 3 bases from J, with 17 bases in between. This CDR3 reads CASSLGNVGGYTDTQYF. DNA of the CDR3: TGTGCCAGCAGCTTAGGGAATGTCGGGGGTTATACAGATACGCAGTATTTT.

V is TRBV11-2 and J is TRBJ2-7, with 7 bases fitting TRBD1. The CDR3 spans 15 residues. J gave up 5 bases and V 3 bases, and 10 bases lay outside the gene matches. Looked up from germline, CDR1 is SGHAT and CDR2 is FQNNGV. The CDR3 nucleotides are TGTGCCAGCAGCTTGGATCAGGGGGAGAAGAACGAGCAGTACTTC. This sequence encodes CASSLDQGEKNEQYF.

V usage is TRBV4-2 and J usage is TRBJ2-3, with 9 bases matching TRBD1. The V and J ends lost 0 bases and 1 base, in that order; junction bases with no gene match: 14. Germline-derived CDR1 and CDR2 are LGHNA and YNFKEQ. The CDR3 has 20 residues. DNA for the CDR3: TGTGCCAGCAGCCAAGATTCGCGCCGGACAGGGGCCCCCGGCACAGATACGCAGTATTTT. Residues: CASSQDSRRTGAPGTDTQYF.

The chain links TRBV4-2 to TRBJ2-7; a weak D match, TRBD2 (6 bases). CDR1 and CDR2 (germline): LGHNA, YNFKEQ. This CDR3 is built from 14 residues. V shed 3 bases and J shed 0 bases, with 9 bases lying between them. The CDR3 reads CASSHQTSSYEQYF. The CDR3 bases are TGTGCCAGCAGCCACCAGACTAGCTCCTACGAGCAGTACTTC.

The gene calls are TRBV19 and TRBJ1-1, with D tentatively TRBD1 (5 bases). Germline V gene sequence: CDR1 LNHDA, CDR2 SQIVND (reference sequence). V lost 2 bases and J lost 3, with 16 bases in between. The CDR3 extends over 16 amino acids. The CDR3 bases are TGTGCCAGTAGTATATCAGGGTTCCGTGCATACACTGAAGCTTTCTTT. This sequence encodes CASSISGFRAYTEAFF.

The gene calls are TRBV4-1 and TRBJ1-4, with 9 nucleotides matching TRBD1. Trimming cost V 1 base and J 7 bases; bases outside gene matches: 7. Germline CDR1 and CDR2: MGHRA and YSYEKL. This CDR3 comprises 16 residues. CDR3 DNA sequence: TGCGCCAGCAGCCAAGTAGGGACAGGGAGATCTGAAAAACTGTTTTTT. Its translation is CASSQVGTGRSEKLFF.

The genes are TRBV7-2 and TRBJ2-5; D may be TRBD2 (5 bases). The CDR3 is 14 residues long. Per the germline V gene, CDR1 is SGHTA and CDR2 is FQGNSA. Trimming pared 4 bases from V and 0 bases from J, leaving 9 bases between. CDR3 amino acids: CASSSSGNQETQYF. The CDR3 DNA is TGTGCCAGCAGCTCGAGCGGAAACCAAGAGACCCAGTACTTC.

The chain employs TRBV5-6 and TRBJ2-7; 7 nucleotides match TRBD2. The V and J ends lost 4 bases and 0 bases, in that order; junction bases with no gene match: 7. CDR3 length equals 15 residues. Germline V lookup: CDR1 SGHDT, CDR2 YYEEEE. The chain's CDR3 is CASSRAGSSSYEQYF. The CDR3 region has the DNA TGTGCCAGCAGCAGAGCGGGGTCGAGCTCCTACGAGCAGTACTTC. Full variable domain (remainder filled in from reference TRBV5-6 and TRBJ2-7): DAGVTQSPTHLIKTRGQQVTLRCSPKSGHDTVSWYQQALGQGPQFIFQYYEEEERQRGNFPDRFSGHQFPNYSSELNVNALLLGDSALYLCASSRAGSSSYEQYFGPGTRLTVT.

The chain recombines TRBV2 with TRBJ2-3, with D possibly matching TRBD2 (5 bases). V lost 9 bases and J 8 bases, leaving 18 bases between the germline ends. The CDR3 has 13 residues. Looked up from germline, CDR1 is SNHLY and CDR2 is FYNNEI. The CDR3, as DNA: TGTGCCAGTCCCCGTACTTTAGCGAGTACGCAGTATTTT. Its translation is CASPRTLASTQYF.

This chain connects TRBV9 to TRBJ2-5; maybe TRBD2 (6 bases). The germline V gene encodes CDR1 SGDLS and CDR2 YYNGEE. V shed 3 bases and J shed 4 bases, with 25 bases lying between them. CDR3 length: 18 residues. CDR3 nucleotide sequence: TGTGCCAGCAGCGCCAACAAGCATGGGAGCCAGGGAGGAGAGACCCAGTACTTC. As protein: CASSANKHGSQGGETQYF.

Only one count was recorded for this clone. For the CDR3, the DNA is TGTGCCAGCAGTCCCCAGGGATTTAACACTGAAGCTTTCTTT. Translated, it gives CASSPQGFNTEAFF. This chain links TRBV27 with TRBJ1-1, with D maybe TRBD1 (5 bases). This CDR3 has 14 amino acids. Germline V gene data show CDR1 as MNHEY and CDR2 as SMNVEV (reference sequence). Trimming left V 5 bases short and J 2 bases short, with 12 bases between.

The chain couples TRBV13 to TRBJ2-5, with D possibly TRBD2 on 5 matching bases. The J call may be incorrect, as the DNA end agrees better with TRBJ2-7. The CDR3 spans 12 residues. The germline V gene encodes CDR1 PRHDT and CDR2 FYEKMQ (reference sequence). In DNA, the CDR3 is TGTGCCAGCTCGGAGGTTCCATACGAGCAGTACTTC. This codes for CASSEVPYEQYF.

The chain links TRBV7-6 to TRBJ2-3; D unresolved. V lost 2 bases, J lost 6 bases, and 9 bases lay in between. The CDR3 sequence is 13 residues long. Germline V gives CDR1 SGHVS, CDR2 FNYEAQ. CDR3 protein: CASSLTTGDTQYF. The CDR3 DNA reads TGTGCCAGCAGCTTAACTACTGGGGATACGCAGTATTTT.

This chain links TRBV28 with TRBJ1-2, with 10 bases fitting TRBD1. V lost 6 bases, J lost 4 bases, and 8 bases stayed unmatched. Germline V lookup: CDR1 MDHEN, CDR2 SYDVKM. The CDR3 totals 15 residues. The CDR3 nucleotides are TGTGCCAGCAGCCTCGACAGGGGGCTGGGCTATGGCTACACCTTC. Protein product: CASSLDRGLGYGYTF.

The chain carries TRBV5-4 and TRBJ2-1; no clear D gene. The V gene lost 3 bases and the J gene lost 10 bases, with 11 bases spanning the gap. CDR1 is SGHNT and CDR2 is YYREEE in the germline V gene (reference sequence). The CDR3 contains 12 residues. CDR3 residues: CASSSLQEEQFF. In DNA form, the CDR3 reads TGTGCCAGCAGCTCCCTGCAGGAGGAGCAGTTCTTC.

This CDR3 is CASSGLAGGPADTQYF. In DNA form, the CDR3 reads TGTGCCAGCAGTGGACTAGCGGGGGGGCCCGCAGATACGCAGTATTTT. V is TRBV7-2 and J is TRBJ2-3; 15 bases line up with TRBD2. This CDR3 is built from 16 residues. The V gene end was trimmed by 6 bases and the J gene end by 4 bases; junction bases not matched to a gene: 5. CDR1 and CDR2 from the germline V gene are SGHTA and FQGNSA. The variable domain in full, completed from reference TRBV7-2 and TRBJ2-3, reads GAGVSQSPSNKVTEKGKDVELRCDPISGHTALYWYRQSLGQGLEFLIYFQGNSAPDKSGLPSDRFSAERTGGSVSTLTIQRTQQEDSAVYLCASSGLAGGPADTQYFGPGTRLTVL.

This chain links TRBV11-2 with TRBJ1-1; a weak D match, TRBD1 (5 bases). This CDR3 region has 15 residues. Germline CDR1 SGHAT, CDR2 FQNNGV. The ends were cut back, 3 bases at V and 5 bases at J, with 16 bases in the middle. Written as DNA, the CDR3 is TGTGCCAGCAGCTTTACCAGGGAACGAGGGACTGAAGCTTTCTTT. Translating it yields CASSFTRERGTEAFF.

In its sample, this clone was seen once. The gene calls are TRBV6-1 and TRBJ2-5; D tentatively fits TRBD1 or TRBD2 (5 bases each). Germline loops: CDR1 MNHNS, CDR2 SASEGT. There are 13 residues in the CDR3. V lost 3 bases, J lost 4 bases, and 9 bases lay in between. The CDR3 here is CASSDLGVETQYF. In DNA, the CDR3 is TGTGCCAGCAGTGACCTGGGGGTAGAGACCCAGTACTTC.